The rows below give T cell receptor beta chains drawn from one sample of a study of shared clonotypes between healthy human individuals. Clones were sequenced by immunoSEQ multiplex PCR, and TCRdb holds only the in-frame ones, with some missing. The top ten hold under 0.15% of the sample, which has millions of clones, 90% to 95% seen once. Sample: naive CD4+ T cells sorted from blood. The receptor source for this set is a young man in good health. Both conserved end residues are part of each CDR3. The D gene is left open where the match is weak. Some rows have no size entry. The others give once, few or many, or a class for an expanded clone.

>TRBJ1-2|-|-|TRBV5-1
CASSFGQTYGYTF
TGCGCCAGCAGCTTTGGACAGACCTATGGCTACACCTTC
>TRBJ2-1|TRBD2|-|TRBV7-9
CASSLGQPLLAGYYNEQFF
TGTGCCAGCAGCTTAGGACAACCATTACTAGCGGGGTACTACAATGAGCAGTTCTTC
>TRBJ2-3|-|-|TRBV5-6
CASSLTLSGGTDTQYF
TGTGCCAGCAGCTTAACCTTGTCAGGGGGCACAGATACGCAGTATTTT
>TRBJ1-5|-|-|TRBV30
CAWSGRGGQPQHF
TGTGCCTGGAGTGGAAGGGGAGGCCAGCCCCAGCATTTT
>TRBJ2-5|-|-|TRBV7-9
CASSRRVVGYQETQYF
TGTGCCAGCAGCCGGAGGGTGGTGGGATACCAAGAGACCCAGTACTTC
>TRBJ1-2|TRBD1|-|TRBV25-1
CASIRTGARSGYTF
TGTGCCAGCATTCGGACAGGGGCAAGGTCTGGCTACACCTTC
>TRBJ1-4|-|once|TRBV11-2
CASSLEGAINEKLFF
TGTGCCAGCAGCTTAGAAGGGGCGATTAATGAAAAACTGTTTTTT
>TRBJ1-3|TRBD1|-|TRBV9
CASSVQGVSGNTIYF
TGTGCCAGCAGCGTGCAGGGGGTCTCTGGAAACACCATATATTTT
>TRBJ2-2|-|-|TRBV2
CASTEQGGELFF
TGTGCCAGCACCGAACAGGGCGGGGAGCTGTTTTTT
>TRBJ2-5|TRBD2|-|TRBV18
CASSQYTSGAETQYF
TGTGCCAGCTCCCAGTATACTAGCGGGGCAGAGACCCAGTACTTC
>TRBJ2-1|-|-|TRBV5-4
CASSSPEGGEQFF
TGTGCCAGCAGCTCCCCCGAAGGTGGTGAGCAGTTCTTC
>TRBJ2-5|-|once|TRBV10-2
CASSEFRVGETQYF
TGCGCCAGCAGTGAGTTTAGGGTAGGAGAGACCCAGTACTTC
>TRBJ2-7|-|-|TRBV11-2
CASRSSGSNYEQYF
TGTGCCAGCAGGTCCAGCGGGTCAAACTACGAGCAGTACTTC
>TRBJ2-5|TRBD1|-|TRBV11-2
CASSPKADRGSRETQYF
TGTGCCAGCAGCCCGAAAGCGGACAGGGGCTCGAGAGAGACCCAGTACTTC
>TRBJ2-3|TRBD2|-|TRBV4-2
CASSQRLAGGVDTQYF
TGTGCCAGCAGCCAGAGACTAGCGGGAGGGGTAGATACGCAGTATTTT
>TRBJ2-1|TRBD2|-|TRBV27
CASSFALAGVTYNEQFF
TGTGCCAGCAGTTTCGCCTTAGCGGGAGTAACCTACAATGAGCAGTTCTTC
>TRBJ1-1|TRBD1|-|TRBV6-5
CASTSLQGHTEAFF
TGTGCCAGCACCTCCTTACAGGGGCACACTGAAGCTTTCTTT
>TRBJ2-3|-|-|TRBV6-6
CASSYSSVTQYF
TGTGCCAGCAGTTACTCAAGCGTTACGCAGTATTTT
>TRBJ2-1|TRBD2|once|TRBV19
CASSIEGGPNEQFF
TGTGCCAGTAGTATAGAGGGAGGGCCGAATGAGCAGTTCTTC